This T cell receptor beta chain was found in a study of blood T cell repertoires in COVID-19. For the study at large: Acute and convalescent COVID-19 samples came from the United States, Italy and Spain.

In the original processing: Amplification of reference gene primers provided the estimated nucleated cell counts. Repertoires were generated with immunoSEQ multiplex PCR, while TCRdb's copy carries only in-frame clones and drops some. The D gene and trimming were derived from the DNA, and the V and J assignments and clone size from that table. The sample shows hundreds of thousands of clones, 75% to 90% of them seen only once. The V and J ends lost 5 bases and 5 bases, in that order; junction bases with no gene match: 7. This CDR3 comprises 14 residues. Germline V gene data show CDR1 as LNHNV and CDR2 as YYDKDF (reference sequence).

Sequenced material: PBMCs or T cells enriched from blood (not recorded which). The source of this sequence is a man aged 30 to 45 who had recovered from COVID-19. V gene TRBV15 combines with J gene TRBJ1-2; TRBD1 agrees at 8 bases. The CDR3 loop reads CATSPQGARYGYTF. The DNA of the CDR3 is TGTGCCACCAGCCCCCAGGGGGCTAGGTATGGCTACACCTTC.